This paragraph covers one T cell receptor (beta chain) sequence. Its antigen is unidentified. The assay was immunoSEQ multiplex PCR, and TCRdb's table has in-frame clones only and misses some. The profile shows 530,000 or so clones, nearly 80% of them singletons. The V gene end was trimmed by 5 bases and the J gene end by 3 bases; junction bases not matched to a gene: 9. The CDR3 is 16 amino acids. Germline CDR1 reads SGHAT; CDR2 reads FQDESV (reference sequence). The data stem from a study of shared clonotypes between healthy human individuals. Overall study results and limits: Among donors, clonotype sharing was expected to be affected by sequencing depth.

Unsorted samples relied on 80 million to 90 million PBMCs, which served as the source of genomic DNA. The receptor was derived from a woman between 40 and 55 years old in good health. Some clones in this sample may be carry-over from other donors' samples. The sequenced sample consisted of PBMCs. The rearrangement uses TRBV11-1 and TRBJ2-5; 10 positions agree with TRBD2. The CDR3 DNA sequence: TGTGCCAGCAGCCTACAACTCGGACTAGCGGAAGAGACCCAGTACTTC. Protein sequence: CASSLQLGLAEETQYF.